Reported below is one TCR beta chain. Its antigen is unidentified. The data stem from a study of vaccination effects on CD4 cells after COVID-19. Study in general: Antigen-specific CD4+ T cells were expanded with viral peptide pools in the ViraFEST assay before sequencing.

With 0 bases removed from V and 1 base from J, the gap between germline ends came to 9 bases. The CDR3 covers 15 residues. Germline assignment: CDR1 SGHTA and CDR2 FQGNSA. TCRdb's copy holds only in-frame clones and misses some; the assay was immunoSEQ multiplex PCR. Of about 45,000 clones in the sample, around 70% were seen once. On roughly day 10 of culture, CD4+ T cells were separated out. Two doses of BNT162b2 or mRNA-1273 vaccine were administered to participants. Here the sequenced sample was CD4+ T cells from PBMCs cultured without peptide, taken after COVID-19 vaccination. The TCR originated in a human donor who received a COVID-19 vaccine. J is TRBJ1-1 and V is TRBV7-2; D uncertain. CDR3 in DNA: TGTGCCAGCAGCTTAGCGGGTTTAACGAACACTGAAGCTTTCTTT. Its translation is CASSLAGLTNTEAFF.